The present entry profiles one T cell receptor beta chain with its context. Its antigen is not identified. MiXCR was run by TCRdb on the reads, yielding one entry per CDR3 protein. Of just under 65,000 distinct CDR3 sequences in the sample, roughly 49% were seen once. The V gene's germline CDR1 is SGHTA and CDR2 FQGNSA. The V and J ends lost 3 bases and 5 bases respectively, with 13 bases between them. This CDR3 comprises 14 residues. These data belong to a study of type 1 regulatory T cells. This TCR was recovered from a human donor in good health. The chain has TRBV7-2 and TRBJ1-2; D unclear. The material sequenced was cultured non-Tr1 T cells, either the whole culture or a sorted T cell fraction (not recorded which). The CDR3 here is CASSFAPFGYGYTF. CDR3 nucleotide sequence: TGTGCCAGCAGCTTCGCACCCTTTGGGTATGGCTACACCTTC.